Reported below is one T cell receptor (beta chain). TCRdb's copy holds only in-frame clones and misses some; the assay was immunoSEQ multiplex PCR. In the table there are fewer than 6,500 clones, over 90% of which are singletons. The record originates from a study of tumor T cells in aggressive B-cell lymphoma. Trimming cost V 0 bases and J 1 base, with 4 bases left between them. The CDR3 runs 13 residues. Germline values: CDR1 SGDLS, CDR2 YYNGEE. The sample taken for sequencing was tumor tissue. The chain joins TRBV9 to TRBJ1-1; unclear D gene. This receptor was obtained from an adult with diffuse large B cell lymphoma. Written as DNA, the CDR3 is TGTGCCAGCAGCGTAGCACAGAACACTGAAGCTTTCTTT. This encodes CASSVAQNTEAFF.